The present TCR beta chain was sequenced within a study of cytomegalovirus exposure and HLA in healthy donors. Primers for the PCR totalled 60 Vbeta and 13 Jbeta. Method: immunoSEQ multiplex PCR; TCRdb's copy keeps in-frame clones and lacks some. The sample has about 190,000 clones; approximately 81% are singletons. Comments on this clone: What it binds is unknown.

Notes on the study in general: Later analysis associated a missense DCLRE1C variant with TCR beta V- and J-gene trimming.

The receptor comes from a man aged 45-65 years in good health and CMV-seronegative. Sequenced input: PBMCs.

CDR3 sequence reads: CASSRQGFNEKLFF. CDR3 in DNA: TGTGCCAGCAGTCGACAGGGGTTTAATGAAAAACTGTTTTTT. The rearrangement links TRBV2 to TRBJ1-4; TRBD1 matches at 8 bases. CDR3 length: 14 amino acids. V shed 5 bases and J 4 bases; nucleotides not matched to a gene: 3. Germline V gene sequence: CDR1 SNHLY, CDR2 FYNNEI.